This TCR beta chain was identified during a study of CD8+ T cells in alopecia areata. Across the study: Percent affected scalp area, the SALT score, rated treated patients' severity.

This clone was picked up a small number of times. Its antigen is currently unknown. Treatment reported: oral pan-JAK inhibitor, 5-10 mg twice daily. Alopecia areata patients gave lesional scalp punch biopsies and peripheral blood samples. Regarding the study as a whole: The study found tofacitinib significantly decreased scalp clonality and expanded CD8+ clones among the top 100. In scalp samples, resident alphabeta T cells of normal skin are also sequenced.

Germline V gene sequence: CDR1 MNHEY, CDR2 SMNVEV (reference sequence). V lost 10 bases to trimming and J lost 3 bases, with 18 bases between them. The CDR3 is made up of 14 amino acids. cDNA prepared by RNA extraction and subsequent reverse transcription served as the template for sequencing. Data came from immunoSEQ multiplex PCR; TCRdb stores just in-frame clones and leaves some out. The sample lists about 180,000 clones; around 51% were seen once. This sequence originates from a human donor with alopecia areata. The genes are TRBV27 and TRBJ2-5; D unclear. This specimen consisted of CD8+ T cells sorted from blood, obtained at week 52, from a patient treated with tofacitinib. Here the CDR3 reads CATADTDTEETQYF. The CDR3 region has the DNA TGTGCCACAGCAGATACCGATACCGAAGAGACCCAGTACTTC.